This is a list of T cell receptor beta chains from one sample in a study of blood T cells in healthy people across ages. MiXCR was run by TCRdb on the 5' RACE reads, yielding one entry per CDR3 protein. This table holds about 570,000 distinct CDR3 sequences, approximately 30% found once. The sequencing sample was made of blood. The receptors stem from a woman between 70 and 85 years old in good health. CDR3s include the opening cysteine and the closing phenylalanine or tryptophan. A D gene is named only where the DNA matches it firmly. Expanded clones get a size class; other rows say once, few or many, or leave the size out.

v_call,j_call,d_call,clone_size,cdr3_aa,cdr3_nt
TRBV19,TRBJ1-4,.,.,CASRRATSNEKLFF,TGCGCCAGTAGACGGGCCACTTCTAATGAAAAACTGTTTTTT
TRBV7-9,TRBJ1-2,.,once,CASSLTYTYGYTF,TGCGCCAGCAGCTTGACCTATACCTATGGCTACACCTTC
TRBV20-1,TRBJ2-5,TRBD2,.,CSAIAGEDSGTQYF,TGCAGTGCCATAGCGGGGGAAGATTCAGGGACCCAGTACTTC
TRBV29-1,TRBJ2-1,.,.,CSVGDEQFF,TGCAGCGTTGGCGATGAGCAGTTCTTC
TRBV7-2,TRBJ1-2,TRBD1,.,CASSPWTGTGYTF,TGTGCCAGCAGCCCTTGGACAGGGACGGGCTACACCTTC
TRBV11-2,TRBJ2-5,TRBD2,.,CASRGVIQETQYF,TGTGCCAGCCGGGGGGTGATCCAAGAGACCCAGTACTTC
TRBV11-1,TRBJ1-1,.,.,CASSLAGLENTEAFF,TGTGCCAGCAGCTTAGCTGGCCTGGAGAACACTGAAGCTTTCTTT
TRBV3-1,TRBJ2-1,.,.,CASSQGAGQYNEQFF,TGTGCCAGCAGCCAAGGGGCCGGCCAGTACAATGAGCAGTTCTTC
TRBV9,TRBJ2-3,TRBD2,.,CASSVGLAGVDRQYF,TGTGCCAGCAGCGTGGGACTAGCGGGGGTTGATAGGCAGTATTTT
TRBV4-3,TRBJ2-7,.,.,CASSQGGRYELQYF,TGCGCCAGCAGCCAAGGGGGCAGGTACGAGTTGCAGTACTTC
TRBV2,TRBJ2-1,TRBD1,.,CASSVRRGQGNNEQFF,TGTGCCAGCTCCGTGAGGCGGGGACAGGGTAACAATGAGCAGTTCTTC
TRBV7-2,TRBJ1-1,.,.,CASSFTLKVEAFF,TGTGCCAGCAGCTTTACCCTAAAGGTTGAAGCTTTCTTT
TRBV12-3/TRBV12-4,TRBJ2-5,TRBD2,few,CASSSPSGYQETQYF,TGTGCCAGCAGTTCGCCTAGCGGCTACCAAGAGACCCAGTACTTC
TRBV7-2,TRBJ1-6,TRBD1,.,CASSWTGSDSPLHF,TGTGCCAGCAGCTGGACAGGGAGTGATTCACCCCTCCACTTT
TRBV7-2,TRBJ2-2,TRBD2,.,CASMGRGGTNTGELFF,TGTGCCAGCATGGGGCGGGGGGGCACAAACACCGGGGAGCTGTTTTTT
TRBV6-2/TRBV6-3,TRBJ2-7,.,few,CASRTRVHEQYF,TGTGCCAGCAGGACGAGGGTCCACGAGCAGTACTTC
TRBV21-1,TRBJ2-3,.,.,CASSRGARVPDTQYF,TGTGCCAGCAGCAGGGGAGCCCGGGTACCGGATACGCAGTATTTT
TRBV20-1,TRBJ1-5,.,few,CSARVYEAPNQPQHF,TGCAGTGCTAGAGTTTACGAGGCACCTAATCAGCCCCAGCATTTT
TRBV7-2,TRBJ2-3,TRBD2,few,CASSPLDRGGGSRDTQYF,TGTGCCAGCAGCCCCCTTGACAGAGGCGGGGGGTCCAGGGATACGCAGTATTTT
TRBV5-1,TRBJ2-3,.,once,CPSSLGAGRISLTDTQYF,TGCCCCAGCAGCTTAGGGGCAGGCCGGATCTCCCTCACAGATACGCAGTATTTT
TRBV4-1,TRBJ1-5,.,.,CASSQDGRENQPQHF,TGCGCCAGCAGCCAAGACGGCAGGGAGAATCAGCCCCAGCATTTT
TRBV6-2/TRBV6-3,TRBJ1-2,.,few,CASSYNRIADYGYTF,TGTGCCAGCAGTTACAATCGGATAGCTGATTATGGCTACACCTTC
TRBV7-2,TRBJ2-1,.,few,CASSLLGGGNEQFF,TGTGCCAGCAGCTTATTAGGGGGAGGGAATGAGCAGTTCTTC
TRBV19,TRBJ2-5,.,.,CASSPQSGRIQETQYF,TGTGCCAGTAGTCCCCAAAGCGGGCGAATTCAAGAGACCCAGTACTTC
TRBV20-1,TRBJ1-1,.,.,CSATNEATEAFF,TGCAGTGCTACAAATGAGGCCACTGAAGCTTTCTTT
TRBV7-2,TRBJ1-1,.,.,CASSRTPGLNTEAFF,TGTGCCAGCAGCCGAACCCCAGGGCTGAACACTGAAGCTTTCTTT
TRBV20-1,TRBJ1-3,.,.,CSATGGASGNTIYF,TGCAGTGCCACGGGGGGTGCATCTGGAAACACCATATATTTT
TRBV20-1,TRBJ2-3,.,few,CSARRDRTDTQYF,TGCAGTGCCAGAAGAGACAGGACAGATACGCAGTATTTT
TRBV11-2,TRBJ2-7,.,few,CASTLKRESPPYEQYF,TGTGCCAGCACCCTAAAGAGGGAGTCACCCCCCTACGAGCAGTACTTC
TRBV29-1,TRBJ2-7,TRBD1,.,CSVTGQGNHEQYF,TGCAGCGTTACTGGACAGGGTAACCACGAGCAGTACTTC
TRBV7-9,TRBJ1-2,TRBD1,few,CASRTGSGPIYGYTF,TGTGCCAGCCGGACAGGGTCTGGGCCCATCTATGGCTACACCTTC
TRBV2,TRBJ1-2,.,.,CAITLVQGRNYGYTF,TGTGCCATTACGTTGGTCCAGGGTAGGAACTATGGCTACACCTTC
TRBV12-3/TRBV12-4,TRBJ1-5,TRBD1,many,CASSPGDSQPQHF,TGTGCCAGCAGTCCGGGGGACAGCCAGCCCCAGCATTTT
TRBV5-1,TRBJ2-1,.,few,CASSLVVEGGNEQFF,TGCGCCAGCAGCTTGGTTGTCGAGGGGGGCAATGAGCAGTTCTTC
TRBV5-6,TRBJ1-2,.,.,CASSLVQGSYGYTF,TGTGCCAGCAGCTTGGTGCAGGGGAGCTATGGCTACACCTTC
TRBV7-2,TRBJ1-1,.,once,CASSPWGGYTEAFF,TGTGCCAGCAGCCCTTGGGGGGGGTACACTGAAGCTTTCTTT
TRBV20-1,TRBJ2-1,.,few,CGAARPSSEQFF,TGCGGTGCTGCCCGGCCCAGCAGTGAGCAGTTCTTC
TRBV12-3/TRBV12-4,TRBJ2-1,TRBD2,.,CASSLIAGVYNEQFF,TGTGCCAGCAGTTTAATAGCGGGGGTATACAATGAGCAGTTCTTC
TRBV10-3,TRBJ2-2,TRBD1,.,CAISARTGVGTGSTGELFF,TGTGCCATCAGTGCCAGGACAGGGGTCGGGACCGGGTCCACCGGGGAGCTGTTTTTT
TRBV20-1,TRBJ2-3,.,.,CSARDNSFSTDTQYF,TGCAGTGCTAGAGATAACTCTTTCAGCACAGATACGCAGTATTTT
TRBV15,TRBJ2-5,.,few,CATSRDRGTEETQYF,TGTGCCACCAGCAGAGATAGGGGTACTGAAGAGACCCAGTACTTC
TRBV5-1,TRBJ1-1,.,few,CASSLAGVSQAFF,TGCGCCAGCAGCTTGGCCGGGGTGTCCCAAGCTTTCTTT
TRBV29-1,TRBJ1-1,TRBD1,few,CSVGQGARTEAFF,TGCAGCGTTGGACAGGGGGCGCGGACTGAAGCTTTCTTT
TRBV20-1,TRBJ2-3,TRBD2,few,CSVWRGGPDTQYF,TGCAGTGTCTGGCGGGGGGGCCCAGATACGCAGTATTTT
TRBV20-1,TRBJ1-6,TRBD1,few,CSAPSTGANSPLHF,TGCAGTGCTCCCTCGACAGGGGCCAATTCACCCCTCCACTTT
TRBV6-1,TRBJ2-1,TRBD2,.,CASSVLGGTSYNEQFF,TGTGCCAGCAGTGTTCTCGGGGGGACCTCCTACAATGAGCAGTTCTTC
TRBV5-1,TRBJ2-7,.,few,CASSVQGDEQYF,TGCGCCAGCAGCGTACAGGGAGACGAGCAGTACTTC
TRBV6-4,TRBJ1-3,.,.,CASSRSTEISGNTIYF,TGTGCCAGCAGCCGTTCGACAGAGATCTCTGGAAACACCATATATTTT